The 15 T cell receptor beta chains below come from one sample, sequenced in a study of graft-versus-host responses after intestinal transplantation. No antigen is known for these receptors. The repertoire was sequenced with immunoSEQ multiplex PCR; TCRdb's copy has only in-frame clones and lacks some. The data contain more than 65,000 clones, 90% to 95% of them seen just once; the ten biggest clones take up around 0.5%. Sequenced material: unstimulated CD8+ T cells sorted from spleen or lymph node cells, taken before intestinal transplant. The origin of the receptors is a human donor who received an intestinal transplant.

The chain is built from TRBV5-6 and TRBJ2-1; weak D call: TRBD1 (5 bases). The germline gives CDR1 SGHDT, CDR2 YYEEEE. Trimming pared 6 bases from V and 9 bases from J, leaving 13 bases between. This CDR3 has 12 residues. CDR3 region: CASKGVAVEQFF. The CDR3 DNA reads TGTGCCAGCAAAGGGGTAGCAGTTGAGCAGTTCTTC.

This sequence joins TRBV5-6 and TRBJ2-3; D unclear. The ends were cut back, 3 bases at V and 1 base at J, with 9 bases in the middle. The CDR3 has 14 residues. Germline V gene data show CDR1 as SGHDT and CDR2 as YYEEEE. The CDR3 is CASSYLYGTDTQYF. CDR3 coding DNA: TGTGCCAGCAGCTACCTCTACGGCACAGATACGCAGTATTTT.

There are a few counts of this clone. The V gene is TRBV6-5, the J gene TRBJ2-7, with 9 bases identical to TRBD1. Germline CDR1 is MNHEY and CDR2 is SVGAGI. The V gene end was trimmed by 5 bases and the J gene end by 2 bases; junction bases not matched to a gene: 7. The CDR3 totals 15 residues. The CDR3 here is CASSQDRGSPYEQYF. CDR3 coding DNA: TGTGCCAGCAGTCAGGACAGGGGATCCCCCTACGAGCAGTACTTC.

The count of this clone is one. CDR3 coding DNA: TGCGCCAGCAGCGGGCAGGGGGGCACTGAAGCTTTCTTT. Translated: CASSGQGGTEAFF. The chain employs TRBV4-1 and TRBJ1-1; TRBD1 agrees at 7 bases. Losses at the gene ends were 5 bases for V and 4 bases for J; bases not matched to a gene: 4. The CDR3 extends over 13 amino acids. Germline CDR1 MGHRA, CDR2 YSYEKL.

CDR3 nucleotides: TGTGCCAGCAGCAACTCCGACGGATACTCCTACGAGCAGTACTTC. It encodes CASSNSDGYSYEQYF. The chain carries TRBV7-9 and TRBJ2-7; D remains ambiguous. V lost 5 bases and J 0 bases, leaving 14 bases between the germline ends. The CDR3 extends over 15 amino acids. The V gene's germline CDR1 is SEHNR and CDR2 FQNEAQ (reference sequence).

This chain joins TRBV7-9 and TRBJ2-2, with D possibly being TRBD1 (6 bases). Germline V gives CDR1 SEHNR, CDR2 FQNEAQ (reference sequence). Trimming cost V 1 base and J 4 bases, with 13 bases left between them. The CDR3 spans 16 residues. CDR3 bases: TGTGCCAGCAGCTTAGATAGTGCAGGGGTCACCGGGGAGCTGTTTTTT. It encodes CASSLDSAGVTGELFF.

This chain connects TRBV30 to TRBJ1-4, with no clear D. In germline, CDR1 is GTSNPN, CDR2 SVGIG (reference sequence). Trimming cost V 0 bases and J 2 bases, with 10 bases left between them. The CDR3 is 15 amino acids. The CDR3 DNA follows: TGTGCCTGGAGTGTACATTTAGGGACTAATGAAAAACTGTTTTTT. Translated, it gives CAWSVHLGTNEKLFF. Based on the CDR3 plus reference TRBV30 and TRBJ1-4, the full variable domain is SQTIHQWPATLVQPVGSPLSLECTVEGTSNPNLYWYRQAAGRGLQLLFYSVGIGQISSEVPQNLSASRPQDRQFILSSKKLLLSDSGFYLCAWSVHLGTNEKLFFGSGTQLSVL.

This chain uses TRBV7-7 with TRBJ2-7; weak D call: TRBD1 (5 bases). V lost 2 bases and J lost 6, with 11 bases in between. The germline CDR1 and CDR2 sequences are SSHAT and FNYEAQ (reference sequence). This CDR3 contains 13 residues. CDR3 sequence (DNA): TGTGCCAGCAGCTTAAACCAGGGCAGCGAGCAGTACTTC. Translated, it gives CASSLNQGSEQYF.

CDR3: CASSLPHGSSGRRGYNEQFF. The CDR3 DNA follows: TGTGCCAGCAGCTTACCCCATGGTTCTAGCGGGAGGAGGGGTTACAATGAGCAGTTCTTC. The chain links TRBV7-8 to TRBJ2-1, with 11 bases lining up with TRBD2. Germline V gives CDR1 SGHVS, CDR2 FQNEAQ. Trimming at V came to 2 bases and at J to 4 bases, leaving 16 bases not matched to a gene. CDR3 length: 20 residues.

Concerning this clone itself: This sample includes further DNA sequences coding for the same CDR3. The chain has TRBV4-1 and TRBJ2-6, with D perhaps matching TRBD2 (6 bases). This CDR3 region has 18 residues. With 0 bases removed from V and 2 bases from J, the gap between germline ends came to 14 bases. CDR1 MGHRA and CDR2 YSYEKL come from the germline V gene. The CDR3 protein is CASSQERFGGPGANVLTF. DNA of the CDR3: TGCGCCAGCAGCCAAGAGAGGTTCGGGGGTCCTGGGGCCAACGTCCTGACTTTC.

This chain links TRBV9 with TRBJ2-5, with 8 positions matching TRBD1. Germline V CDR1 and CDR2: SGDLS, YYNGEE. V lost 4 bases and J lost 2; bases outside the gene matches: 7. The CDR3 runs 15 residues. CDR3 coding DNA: TGTGCCAGCAGCCTGTTAGACAGGGGACAAGAGACCCAGTACTTC. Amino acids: CASSLLDRGQETQYF.

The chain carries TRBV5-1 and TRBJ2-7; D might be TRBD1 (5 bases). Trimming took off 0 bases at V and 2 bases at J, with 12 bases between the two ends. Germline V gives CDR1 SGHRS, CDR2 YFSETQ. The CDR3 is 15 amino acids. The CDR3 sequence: CASSLVQGPTYEQYF. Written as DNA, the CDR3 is TGCGCCAGCAGCTTGGTTCAGGGCCCCACCTACGAGCAGTACTTC.

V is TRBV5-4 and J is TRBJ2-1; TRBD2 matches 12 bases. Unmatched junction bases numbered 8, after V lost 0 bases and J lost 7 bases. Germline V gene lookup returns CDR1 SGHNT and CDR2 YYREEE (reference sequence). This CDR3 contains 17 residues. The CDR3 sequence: CASSLVPGLAGFNEQFF. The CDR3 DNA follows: TGTGCCAGCAGCTTGGTCCCCGGACTAGCGGGATTTAATGAGCAGTTCTTC.

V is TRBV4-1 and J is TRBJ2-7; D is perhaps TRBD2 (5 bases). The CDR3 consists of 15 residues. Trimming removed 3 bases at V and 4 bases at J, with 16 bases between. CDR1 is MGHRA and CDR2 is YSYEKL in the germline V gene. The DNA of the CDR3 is TGCGCCAGCAGCCAGGGTCGATCACCGGGATACGAGCAGTACTTC. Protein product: CASSQGRSPGYEQYF.

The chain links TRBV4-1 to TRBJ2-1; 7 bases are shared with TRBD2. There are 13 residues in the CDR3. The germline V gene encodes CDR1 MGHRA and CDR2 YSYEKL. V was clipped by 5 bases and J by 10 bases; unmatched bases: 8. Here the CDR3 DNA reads TGCGCCAGCAGCTACCCTAGCGGAAAAGAGCAGTTCTTC. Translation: CASSYPSGKEQFF.